The TCR beta chain described here comes from a study of technical replicates of blood from a few donors. Assay: immunoSEQ multiplex PCR; the TCRdb copy retains only in-frame clones and omits some. This sample has 70,000 to 80,000 clones; roughly 96% occur once, and the top ten carry roughly 0.21%. CDR1 and CDR2 (germline): SGHAT, FQNNGV. Trimming cost V 4 bases and J 4 bases; bases outside gene matches: 4. The CDR3 extends over 14 amino acids. The chain is built from TRBV11-2 and TRBJ1-3; TRBD1 aligns across 7 bases. This TCR was recovered from a human donor in good health. Sequenced: T cells isolated from PBMCs. The CDR3 region has the DNA TGTGCCAGCAGCTCGCTGGACAGGGGAAACACCATATATTTT. The encoded protein is CASSSLDRGNTIYF. Full variable domain (remainder filled in from reference TRBV11-2 and TRBJ1-3): EAGVAQSPRYKIIEKRQSVAFWCNPISGHATLYWYQQILGQGPKLLIQFQNNGVVDDSQLPKDRFSAERLKGVDSTLKIQPAKLEDSAVYLCASSSLDRGNTIYFGEGSWLTVV.